One T cell receptor beta chain is described in this entry. Deletions cut 7 bases from V and 1 base from J, with 4 bases between. Germline V CDR1 and CDR2: SQVTM, ANQGSEA. The length of the CDR3 is 10 residues. Here immunoSEQ multiplex PCR was the method, and the copy in TCRdb shows in-frame clones only, minus some. The sample carries 150,000 or so clones, about 73% recorded once. This specimen belongs to a study of blood T cell repertoires in COVID-19. The V gene is TRBV29-1, the J gene TRBJ1-1, with unresolved D. This sequence originates from an elderly man with acute or convalescent COVID-19. The material sequenced was peripheral blood. CDR3 sequence reads: CSAANTEAFF. CDR3 nucleotide sequence: TGCAGCGCAGCGAACACTGAAGCTTTCTTT.